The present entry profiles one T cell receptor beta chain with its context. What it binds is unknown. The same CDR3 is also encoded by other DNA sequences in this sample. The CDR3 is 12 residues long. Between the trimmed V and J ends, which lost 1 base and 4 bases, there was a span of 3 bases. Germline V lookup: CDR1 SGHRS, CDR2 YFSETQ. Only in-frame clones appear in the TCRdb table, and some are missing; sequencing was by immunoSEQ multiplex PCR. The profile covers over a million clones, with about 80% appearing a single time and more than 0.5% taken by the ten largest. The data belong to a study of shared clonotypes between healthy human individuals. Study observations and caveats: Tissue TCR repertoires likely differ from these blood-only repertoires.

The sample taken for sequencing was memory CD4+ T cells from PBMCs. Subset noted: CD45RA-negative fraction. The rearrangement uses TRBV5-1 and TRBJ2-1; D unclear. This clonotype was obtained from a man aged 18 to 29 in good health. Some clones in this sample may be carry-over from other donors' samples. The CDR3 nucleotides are TGCGCCAGCAGCTTGAGTTACAATGAGCAGTTCTTC. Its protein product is CASSLSYNEQFF.